This T cell receptor beta chain originates from a study of CD8+ T cells in alopecia areata. General study points: Normal skin's resident alphabeta T cells are also sequenced in scalp samples. Lesional scalp, especially alopecia totalis/universalis, showed higher clonality than normal scalp.

Sequencing used cDNA as its template, made by extracting RNA and reverse transcribing it. Method: immunoSEQ multiplex PCR; TCRdb's copy keeps in-frame clones and lacks some. The data show roughly 180,000 clones, 63% seen once. About this clone itself: Its antigen is not identified.

Collection of lesional scalp punch biopsies and peripheral blood was performed in alopecia areata patients. This CDR3 region has 16 residues. V was trimmed by 3 bases and J by 1 base, leaving 15 bases between them. Germline V gene data show CDR1 as LNHNV and CDR2 as YYDKDF (reference sequence). This receptor was identified in a human donor with alopecia areata. The V call is TRBV15, the J call TRBJ2-5; tentatively, D is TRBD1 (7 bases). The material sequenced was CD4+ T cells sorted from blood, taken at week 0. CDR3 sequence: CATSRGGKGAQETQYF. The CDR3 bases are TGTGCCACCAGCAGGGGCGGGAAGGGGGCCCAAGAGACCCAGTACTTC.